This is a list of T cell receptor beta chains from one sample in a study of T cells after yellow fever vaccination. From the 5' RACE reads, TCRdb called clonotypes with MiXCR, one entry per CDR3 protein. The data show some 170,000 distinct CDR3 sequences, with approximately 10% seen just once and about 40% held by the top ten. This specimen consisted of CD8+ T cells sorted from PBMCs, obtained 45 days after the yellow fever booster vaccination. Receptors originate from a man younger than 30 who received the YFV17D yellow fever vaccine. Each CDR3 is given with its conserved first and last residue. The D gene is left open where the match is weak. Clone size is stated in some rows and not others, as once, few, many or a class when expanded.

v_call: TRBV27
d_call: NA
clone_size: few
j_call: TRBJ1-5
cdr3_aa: CASRLQPGVEQPQHF
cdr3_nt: TGTGCCAGCAGGCTCCAACCAGGGGTAGAGCAGCCCCAGCATTTT

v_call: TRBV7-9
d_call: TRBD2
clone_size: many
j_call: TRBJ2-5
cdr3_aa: CASSLGWSASGYQETQYF
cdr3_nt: TGTGCCAGCAGCTTAGGGTGGTCGGCTAGCGGGTACCAAGAGACCCAGTACTTC

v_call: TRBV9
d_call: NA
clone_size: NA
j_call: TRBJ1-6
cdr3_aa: CASSVEHYNSPLHF
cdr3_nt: TGTGCCAGCAGCGTAGAACATTATAATTCACCCCTCCACTTT

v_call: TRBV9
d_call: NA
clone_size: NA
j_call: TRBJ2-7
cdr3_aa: CASSVGDTLSYEQYF
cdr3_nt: TGTGCCAGCAGCGTAGGGGACACACTCTCCTACGAGCAGTACTTC

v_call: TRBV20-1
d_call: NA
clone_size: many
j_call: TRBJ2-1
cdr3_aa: CSAEGYNEQFF
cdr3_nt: TGCAGTGCTGAGGGATACAATGAGCAGTTCTTC

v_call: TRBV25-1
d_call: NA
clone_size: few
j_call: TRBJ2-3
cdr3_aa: CASSTRADTQYF
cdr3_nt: TGTGCCAGCAGTACCCGGGCAGATACGCAGTATTTT

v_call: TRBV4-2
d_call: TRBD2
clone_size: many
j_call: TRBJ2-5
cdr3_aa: CASSQELAGYQETQYF
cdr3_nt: TGTGCCAGCAGCCAAGAGCTAGCGGGGTACCAAGAGACCCAGTACTTC

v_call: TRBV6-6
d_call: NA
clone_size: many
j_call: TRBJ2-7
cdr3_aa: CASSSGGNDEQYF
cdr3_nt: TGTGCCAGCAGTTCCGGGGGCAACGACGAGCAGTACTTC

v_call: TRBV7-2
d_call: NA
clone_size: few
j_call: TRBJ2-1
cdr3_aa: CASSFGLGPYNEQFF
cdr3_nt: TGTGCCAGCAGCTTTGGGCTAGGCCCCTACAATGAGCAGTTCTTC

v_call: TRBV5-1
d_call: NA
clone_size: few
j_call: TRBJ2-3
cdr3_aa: CASSLGTTPLDTQYF
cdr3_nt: TGCGCCAGCAGCTTGGGGACTACCCCCCTAGATACGCAGTATTTT

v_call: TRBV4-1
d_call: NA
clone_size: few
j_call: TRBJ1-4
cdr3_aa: CASSQERATNEKLFF
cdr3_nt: TGCGCCAGCAGCCAAGAACGGGCAACTAATGAAAAACTGTTTTTT

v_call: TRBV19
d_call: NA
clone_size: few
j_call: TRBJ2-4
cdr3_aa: CASSEDTRNIQYF
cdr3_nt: TGTGCCAGTAGTGAGGACACCCGAAACATTCAGTACTTC

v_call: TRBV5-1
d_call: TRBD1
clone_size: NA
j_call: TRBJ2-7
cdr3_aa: CASSWGQGANYEQYF
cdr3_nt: TGCGCCAGCAGCTGGGGACAGGGGGCGAACTACGAGCAGTACTTC

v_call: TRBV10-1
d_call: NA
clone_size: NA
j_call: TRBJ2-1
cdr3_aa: CASSPTRSYNEQFF
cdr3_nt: TGCGCCAGCAGCCCGACCCGGTCCTACAATGAGCAGTTCTTC

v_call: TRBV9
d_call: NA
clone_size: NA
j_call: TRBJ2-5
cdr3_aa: CASSQGSLQETQYF
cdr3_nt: TGTGCCAGCAGCCAGGGGAGCCTCCAAGAGACCCAGTACTTC

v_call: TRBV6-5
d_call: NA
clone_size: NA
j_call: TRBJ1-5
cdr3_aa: CASSYSSDQPQHF
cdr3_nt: TGTGCCAGCAGTTACTCTTCGGATCAGCCCCAGCATTTT

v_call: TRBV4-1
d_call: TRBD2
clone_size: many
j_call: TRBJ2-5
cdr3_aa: CASSRQRGTQETQYF
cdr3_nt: TGCGCCAGCAGCCGTCAGCGGGGCACCCAAGAGACCCAGTACTTC

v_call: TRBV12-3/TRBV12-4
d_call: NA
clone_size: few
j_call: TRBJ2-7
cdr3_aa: CASQFAGRLYEQYF
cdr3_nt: TGTGCCAGCCAGTTTGCGGGACGGCTCTACGAGCAGTACTTC

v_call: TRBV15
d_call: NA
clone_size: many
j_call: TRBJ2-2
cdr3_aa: CATSREATFTGELFF
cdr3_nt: TGTGCCACCAGCAGAGAGGCCACCTTCACCGGGGAGCTGTTTTTT

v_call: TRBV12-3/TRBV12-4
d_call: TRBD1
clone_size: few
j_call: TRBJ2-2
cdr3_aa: CASIRPGQGAAGELFF
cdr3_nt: TGTGCCAGCATTCGACCGGGACAGGGGGCCGCCGGGGAGCTGTTTTTT

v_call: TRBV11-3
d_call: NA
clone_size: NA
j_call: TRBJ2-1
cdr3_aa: CASSTRDSYNEQFF
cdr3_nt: TGTGCCAGCAGCACCCGGGACTCCTACAATGAGCAGTTCTTC

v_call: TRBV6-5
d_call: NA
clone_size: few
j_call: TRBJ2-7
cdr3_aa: CASSYRADGLGEQYF
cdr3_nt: TGTGCCAGCAGTTACAGGGCGGACGGCCTGGGAGAGCAGTACTTC

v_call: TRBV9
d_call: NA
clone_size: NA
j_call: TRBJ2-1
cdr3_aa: CASSKSGGSYNEQFF
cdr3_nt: TGTGCCAGCAGCAAAAGCGGAGGCTCCTACAATGAGCAGTTCTTC

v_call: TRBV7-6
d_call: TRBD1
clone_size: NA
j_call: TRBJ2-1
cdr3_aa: CASSLANQGQGRNEQFF
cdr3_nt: TGTGCCAGCAGCTTAGCGAATCAGGGACAGGGGCGAAATGAGCAGTTCTTC

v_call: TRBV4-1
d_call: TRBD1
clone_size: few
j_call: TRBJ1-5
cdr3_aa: CASSHYRGPNQPQHF
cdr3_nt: TGCGCCAGCAGCCATTACAGGGGTCCCAATCAGCCCCAGCATTTT

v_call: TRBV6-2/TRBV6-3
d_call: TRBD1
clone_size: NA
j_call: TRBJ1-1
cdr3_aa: CASTWDSWSYTEAFF
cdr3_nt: TGTGCCAGCACCTGGGACAGCTGGAGTTACACTGAAGCTTTCTTT

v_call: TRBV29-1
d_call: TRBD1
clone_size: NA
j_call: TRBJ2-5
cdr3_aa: CSVRTGLLETQYF
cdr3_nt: TGCAGCGTTCGGACAGGGTTATTGGAGACCCAGTACTTC

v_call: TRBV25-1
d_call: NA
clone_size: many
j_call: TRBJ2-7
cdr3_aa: CASSDGYEQYF
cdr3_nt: TGTGCCAGCAGTGACGGCTACGAGCAGTACTTC

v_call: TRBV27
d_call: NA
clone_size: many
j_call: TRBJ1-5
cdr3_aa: CASSLLPGAPEEHF
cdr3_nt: TGTGCCAGCAGTTTATTACCAGGGGCCCCGGAGGAGCATTTT

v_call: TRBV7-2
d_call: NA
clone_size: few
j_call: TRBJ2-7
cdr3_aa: CASSPWDGGLYEQYF
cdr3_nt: TGTGCCAGCAGCCCATGGGACGGCGGACTCTACGAGCAGTACTTC

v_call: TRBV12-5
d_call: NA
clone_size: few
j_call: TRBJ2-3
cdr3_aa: CASGSGVSTDTQYF
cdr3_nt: TGTGCTAGTGGCTCAGGAGTAAGCACAGATACGCAGTATTTT

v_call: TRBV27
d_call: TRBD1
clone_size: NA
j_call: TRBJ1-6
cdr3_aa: CASSSPQGANSPLHF
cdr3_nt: TGTGCCAGCAGTTCGCCACAGGGGGCCAATTCACCCCTCCACTTT

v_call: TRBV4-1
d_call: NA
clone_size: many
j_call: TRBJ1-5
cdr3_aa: CASSQVGDQPQHF
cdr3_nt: TGCGCCAGCAGCCAAGTAGGGGATCAGCCCCAGCATTTT

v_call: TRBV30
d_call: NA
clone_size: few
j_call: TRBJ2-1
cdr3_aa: CAWSDYNEQFF
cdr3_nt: TGTGCCTGGAGTGACTACAATGAGCAGTTCTTC

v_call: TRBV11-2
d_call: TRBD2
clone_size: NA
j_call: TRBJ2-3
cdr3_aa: CASSLAPTSGESTDTQYF
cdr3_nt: TGTGCCAGCAGCTTAGCCCCCACTAGCGGAGAGAGCACAGATACGCAGTATTTT

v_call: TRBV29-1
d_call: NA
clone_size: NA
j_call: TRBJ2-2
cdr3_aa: CSAPDASGELFF
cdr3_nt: TGCAGCGCCCCGGACGCTTCCGGGGAGCTGTTTTTT

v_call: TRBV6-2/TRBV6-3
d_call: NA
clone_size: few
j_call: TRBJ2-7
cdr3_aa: CASSFGTEQYF
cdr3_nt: TGTGCCAGCAGTTTCGGGACAGAGCAGTACTTC

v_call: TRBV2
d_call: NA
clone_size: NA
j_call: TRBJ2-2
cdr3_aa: CASTRTEPNTGELFF
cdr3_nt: TGTGCCAGCACCCGGACCGAGCCGAACACCGGGGAGCTGTTTTTT

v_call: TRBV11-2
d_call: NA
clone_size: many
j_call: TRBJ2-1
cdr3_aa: CASSLAIWGNTYNEQFF
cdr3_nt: TGTGCCAGCAGCTTAGCGATCTGGGGAAACACCTACAATGAGCAGTTCTTC

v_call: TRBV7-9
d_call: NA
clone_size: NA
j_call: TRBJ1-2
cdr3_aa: CASSLGDGRQGYTF
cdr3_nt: TGTGCCAGCAGCTTAGGCGACGGGCGGCAGGGCTACACCTTC

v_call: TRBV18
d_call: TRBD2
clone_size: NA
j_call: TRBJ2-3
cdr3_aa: CASSPPGLAGSTDTQYF
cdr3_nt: TGTGCCAGCTCACCGCCGGGACTAGCGGGGTCCACAGATACGCAGTATTTT

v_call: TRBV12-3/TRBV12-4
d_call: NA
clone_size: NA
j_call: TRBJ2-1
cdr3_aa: CASSLKDRDNEQFF
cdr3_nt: TGTGCCAGCAGTTTGAAGGACAGAGATAATGAGCAGTTCTTC

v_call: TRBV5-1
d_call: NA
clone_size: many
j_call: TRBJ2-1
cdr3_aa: CASSPVGPTDTYNEQFF
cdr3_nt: TGCGCCAGCAGCCCCGTAGGGCCTACAGATACCTACAATGAGCAGTTCTTC

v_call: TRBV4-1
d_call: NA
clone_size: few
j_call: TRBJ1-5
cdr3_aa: CASSQVNRDNQPQHF
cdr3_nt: TGCGCCAGCAGCCAAGTTAACAGAGACAATCAGCCCCAGCATTTT

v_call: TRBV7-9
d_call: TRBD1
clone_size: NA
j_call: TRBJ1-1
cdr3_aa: CAGTGMDFFETEAFF
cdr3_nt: TGTGCCGGGACAGGTATGGATTTCTTCGAAACTGAAGCTTTCTTT

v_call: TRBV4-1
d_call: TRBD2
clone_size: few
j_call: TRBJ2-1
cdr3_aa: CASSASGGTYNEQFF
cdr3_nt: TGCGCCAGCAGCGCCAGCGGGGGGACCTACAATGAGCAGTTCTTC

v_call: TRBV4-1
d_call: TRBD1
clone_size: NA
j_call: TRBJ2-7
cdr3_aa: CASSHQGAPYEQYF
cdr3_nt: TGCGCCAGCAGCCACCAGGGGGCTCCCTACGAGCAGTACTTC

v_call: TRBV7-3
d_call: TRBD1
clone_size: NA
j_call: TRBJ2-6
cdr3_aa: CASSSPGQGAWVGANVLTF
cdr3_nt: TGTGCCAGCAGCTCACCGGGACAGGGCGCTTGGGTTGGGGCCAACGTCCTGACTTTC